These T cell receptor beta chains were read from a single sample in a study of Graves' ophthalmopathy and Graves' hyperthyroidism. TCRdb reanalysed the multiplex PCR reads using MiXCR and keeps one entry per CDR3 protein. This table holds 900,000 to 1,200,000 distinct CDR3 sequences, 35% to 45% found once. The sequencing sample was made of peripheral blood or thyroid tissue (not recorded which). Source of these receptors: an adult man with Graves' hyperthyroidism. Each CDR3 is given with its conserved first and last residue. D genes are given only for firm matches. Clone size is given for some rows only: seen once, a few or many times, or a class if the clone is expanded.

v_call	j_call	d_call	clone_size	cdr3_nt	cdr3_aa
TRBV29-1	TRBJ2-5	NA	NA	TGCAGCGTTGAAAGGGACCACCAAGAGACCCAGTGCTTC	CSVERDHQETQCF
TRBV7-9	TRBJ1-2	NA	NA	TGTGCCAGCAGCCATGGGATTTCTGGGGGCAGGGCCGGGGGCTACACCTTC	CASSHGISGGRAGGYTF
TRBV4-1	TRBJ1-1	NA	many	TGCGCCAGCAGCCAAGGTATACCAGATGAAGCTTTCTTT	CASSQGIPDEAFF
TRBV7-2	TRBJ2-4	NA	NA	TGTGCCAGCAGCTTAGGGCTTGACATTCAGTACTTC	CASSLGLDIQYF
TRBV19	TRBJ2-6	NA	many	TGTGCCAGTAGTATGTCGAGCTCTGGGGCCAACGTCCTGACTTTC	CASSMSSSGANVLTF
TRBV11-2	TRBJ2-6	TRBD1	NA	TGTGCCAGCAGCCCTGACAGGGGGCGACCCCCTGGGGCCAACGTCCTGACTTTC	CASSPDRGRPPGANVLTF
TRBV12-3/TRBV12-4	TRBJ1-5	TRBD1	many	TGTGCCAGCACTACCGGGACAGTCAATCAGCCCCAGCATTTT	CASTTGTVNQPQHF
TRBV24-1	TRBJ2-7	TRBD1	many	TGTGCCACCAGTGGTCCCAGGGGGCCCGAGCAGTACTTC	CATSGPRGPEQYF
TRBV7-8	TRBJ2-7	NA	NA	TGTGCCAGCAGCGTCCGGAGGGGACCTTCCTACGAGCAGTACTTC	CASSVRRGPSYEQYF
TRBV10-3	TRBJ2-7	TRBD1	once	TGTGCCAGCAGTAGGGGGACAGGGGGCAAAAGCGACGAGCAGTACTTC	CASSRGTGGKSDEQYF
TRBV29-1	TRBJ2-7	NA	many	TGCAGCGTTGAAGTGGCCCACCGCGGCTCCTACGAGCAGTACTTC	CSVEVAHRGSYEQYF
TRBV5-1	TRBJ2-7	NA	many	TGCGCCAGCAGCTTGTCTCTGGGAAGCATTAGCTACGAGCAGTACTTC	CASSLSLGSISYEQYF
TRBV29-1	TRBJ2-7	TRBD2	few	TGCAGCGTCGGAGTGTTGCGGGAGGCCTACGAGCAGTACTTC	CSVGVLREAYEQYF
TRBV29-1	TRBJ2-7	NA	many	TGCAGCGTTGAAGTACGCTACGAGCAGTACTTC	CSVEVRYEQYF
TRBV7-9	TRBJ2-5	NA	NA	TGTGCCAGCAGCTTCCGCTTCGGGTACCAAGAGACCCAGTACTTC	CASSFRFGYQETQYF
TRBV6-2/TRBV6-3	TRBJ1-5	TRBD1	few	TGTGCCACCAACGACAGGGGGTACAATCAGCCCCAGCATTTT	CATNDRGYNQPQHF
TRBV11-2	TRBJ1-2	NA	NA	TGTGCCAGCAGCCGAGGCCGGGGCCGGCCAGGAGGCTACACCTTC	CASSRGRGRPGGYTF
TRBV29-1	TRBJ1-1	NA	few	TGCAGCGTTGTGGTACGGCGGAGGGTTGTGAACACTGAAGCTTTCTTT	CSVVVRRRVVNTEAFF
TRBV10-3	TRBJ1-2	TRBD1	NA	TGTGCCACCTACTCCGGGACAGGGGCTGGCGGCTACACCTTC	CATYSGTGAGGYTF
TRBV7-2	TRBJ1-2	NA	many	TGTGCCAGCAGCTTAGTAGGGTCGGTACGTGGCTACACCTTC	CASSLVGSVRGYTF
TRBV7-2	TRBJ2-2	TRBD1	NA	TGCGCCAGCAGCCACAGGACAGGGAGGACCGGGGAGCTGTTTTTT	CASSHRTGRTGELFF
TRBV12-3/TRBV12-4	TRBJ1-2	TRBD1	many	TGTGCCAGCAGCCCTAGCCGGTTTTCGGGACAGGGGTTGGGCTACACCTTC	CASSPSRFSGQGLGYTF
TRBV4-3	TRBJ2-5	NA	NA	TGCGCCAGCAGCGAAGATGCGGGAAACCAAGAGACCCAGTACTTC	CASSEDAGNQETQYF
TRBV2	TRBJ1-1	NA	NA	TGTGCCAGCAGTGAAGCCTTGAACACTGAAGCTTTCTTT	CASSEALNTEAFF
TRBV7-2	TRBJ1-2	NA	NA	TGTGCCAGCAGCTTAACTGGTACCGCTAACTATGGCTACACCTTC	CASSLTGTANYGYTF
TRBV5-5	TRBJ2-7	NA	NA	TGTGCCAGCAGCTTGGACGGGCCCTTCTACGAGCAGTACTTC	CASSLDGPFYEQYF
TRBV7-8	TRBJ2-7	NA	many	TGTGCCAGCAGCTTCCCGAACAGGGATTACGAGCAGTACTTC	CASSFPNRDYEQYF
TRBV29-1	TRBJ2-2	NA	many	TGCAGCGTCATACTCCGGGACACGGCGAACACCGGGGAGCTGTTTTTT	CSVILRDTANTGELFF
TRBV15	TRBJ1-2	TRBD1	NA	TGTGCCACCAGCAGAGATCTAGGGGGCATTGGCTATGGCTACACCTTC	CATSRDLGGIGYGYTF
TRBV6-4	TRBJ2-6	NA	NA	TGTGCCAGCAGCCAGGACCTGACTTTC	CASSQDLTF
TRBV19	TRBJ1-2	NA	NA	TGTGCCTGGAGAGGTATCAGGGCCGTCTATGGCTACACCTTC	CAWRGIRAVYGYTF
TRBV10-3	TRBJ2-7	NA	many	TGTGCCATCAGGGGGACGGAAACCTACGAGCAGTACTTC	CAIRGTETYEQYF
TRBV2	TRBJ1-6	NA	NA	TGTGCCAGCACCGTGAGGTACAGGAGTAATTCACCCCTCCACTTT	CASTVRYRSNSPLHF
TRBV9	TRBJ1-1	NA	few	TGTGCCAGCAGCCAAGAGGGTTGGGAGTCTGAAGCTTTCTTT	CASSQEGWESEAFF
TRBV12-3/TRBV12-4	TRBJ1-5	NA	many	TGTGCCAGCAGTTTCGGGGGGTTGGCGGGTCAGCCCCAGCATTTT	CASSFGGLAGQPQHF
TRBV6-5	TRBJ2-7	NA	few	TGTGCCAGCAGCCCCGGGACATTCTCCTACGAGCAGTACTTC	CASSPGTFSYEQYF
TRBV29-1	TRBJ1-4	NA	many	TGCAGCGTTGCCGGGGTTGGCGGTGAAAAACTGTTTTTT	CSVAGVGGEKLFF
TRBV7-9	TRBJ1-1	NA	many	TGTGCCAGCAGCTTCCCGGGAGCGAACACTGAAGCTTTCTTT	CASSFPGANTEAFF
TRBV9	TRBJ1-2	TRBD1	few	TGTGCCAGCAGCCCCGGGGGACAGGGGGCGCGAGTGCGAGGCTACACCTTC	CASSPGGQGARVRGYTF
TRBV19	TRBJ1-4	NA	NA	TGTGCCAGTAGTCCGCTTATGGACAGCAGTTTT	CASSPLMDSSF
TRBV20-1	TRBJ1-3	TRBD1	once	TGCAGTGCTTATCAGGGGGCCGGAAACACCATATATTTT	CSAYQGAGNTIYF
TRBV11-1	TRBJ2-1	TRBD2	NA	TGTGCCAGCAGCTCGGGACTAGCGGGAGGGCTTGGAGAGCAGTTCTTC	CASSSGLAGGLGEQFF
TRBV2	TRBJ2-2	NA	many	TGTGCCAGCAGTGAACGGATTAGAGTGGGCGGGGAGCTGTTTTTT	CASSERIRVGGELFF
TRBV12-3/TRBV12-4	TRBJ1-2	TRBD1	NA	TGTGCCAGCAGTTTATCGGACAGGTCGGATGGCTACACCTTC	CASSLSDRSDGYTF
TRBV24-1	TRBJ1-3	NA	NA	TGTGCCACCAGTGATTCAGACAGCGCTGGAAACACCATATATTTT	CATSDSDSAGNTIYF
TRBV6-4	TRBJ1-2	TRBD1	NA	TGTGCCAGCAGCGGCAGGGGGCAGAACTATGGCTACACCTTC	CASSGRGQNYGYTF
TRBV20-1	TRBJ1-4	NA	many	TGCAGTGCTAGTATCACGGCAACTAATGAAAAACTGTTTTTT	CSASITATNEKLFF
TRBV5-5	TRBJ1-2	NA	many	TGTGCCAGCAGCCTACAGGGTCTTTCCTATGGCTACACCTTC	CASSLQGLSYGYTF
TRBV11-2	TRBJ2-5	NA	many	TGTGCCAGCAGCAGGGGGTACCAAGAGACCCAGTACTTC	CASSRGYQETQYF
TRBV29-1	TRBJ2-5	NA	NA	TGCAGCGTTCCTGGGGACACTCGTGGGGGGACCCAGTACTTC	CSVPGDTRGGTQYF
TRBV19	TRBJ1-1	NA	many	TGTGCCAGCCAGCCACGAAACACTGAAGCTTTCTTT	CASQPRNTEAFF
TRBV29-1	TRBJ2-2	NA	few	TGCAGCGGCTCGGGACAAGACACCACCGGGGAGCTGTTTTTT	CSGSGQDTTGELFF
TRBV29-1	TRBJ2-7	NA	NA	TGCAGTGTTGTGGGGCCCTCATTCTACGAGCAGTACTTC	CSVVGPSFYEQYF
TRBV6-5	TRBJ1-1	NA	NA	TGTGCCAGCAGTTACTTGGAAGAAGCTTTCTTT	CASSYLEEAFF